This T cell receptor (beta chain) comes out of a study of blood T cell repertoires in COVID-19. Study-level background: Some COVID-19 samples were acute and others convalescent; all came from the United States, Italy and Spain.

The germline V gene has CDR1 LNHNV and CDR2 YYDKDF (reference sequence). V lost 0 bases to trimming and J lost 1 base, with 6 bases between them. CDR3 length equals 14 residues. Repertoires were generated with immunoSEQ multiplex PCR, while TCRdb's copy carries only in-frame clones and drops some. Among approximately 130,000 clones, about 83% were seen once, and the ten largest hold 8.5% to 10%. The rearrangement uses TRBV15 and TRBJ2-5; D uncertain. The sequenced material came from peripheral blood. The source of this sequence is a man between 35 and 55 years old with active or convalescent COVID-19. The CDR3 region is CATSRDPLQETQYF. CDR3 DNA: TGTGCCACCAGCAGAGATCCTCTCCAAGAGACCCAGTACTTC.